Below are 4 T cell receptor beta chains sequenced from a single sample in a study of monozygotic twins with inflammatory bowel disease. From its re-call of the 5' RACE reads, TCRdb lists each CDR3 protein once, without DNA. The sample table sets out approximately 420,000 distinct CDR3 sequences. What was sequenced was blood. The receptors here all came from a human donor with ulcerative colitis or Crohn's disease, or a healthy co-twin of an affected twin (not recorded which).

V is TRBV6-2 or TRBV6-3 and J is TRBJ1-1; the D call from TCRdb, TRBD1, cannot be confirmed without DNA. The germline V gene encodes CDR1 MNHEY and CDR2 SVGEGT. This CDR3 spans 15 amino acids. The chain's CDR3 is CASSSKNRRPTEAFF.

The rearrangement joins TRBV2 to TRBJ2-6. From germline, CDR1 is SNHLY and CDR2 FYNNEI. The CDR3 has 14 residues. The CDR3 loop reads CASSGVLGANVLTF.

J is TRBJ1-2 and V is TRBV18. Germline CDR1 KGHSH, CDR2 LQKENI. The CDR3 extends over 15 amino acids. CDR3 amino acids: CASSRIRDKRDGYTF.

This chain links TRBV5-6 with TRBJ1-1. Germline CDR1 and CDR2: SGHDT and YYEEEE. CDR3 length equals 13 residues. The CDR3 loop is CASRNDMNTEAFF. The variable domain in full, completed from reference TRBV5-6 and TRBJ1-1, reads DAGVTQSPTHLIKTRGQQVTLRCSPKSGHDTVSWYQQALGQGPQFIFQYYEEEERQRGNFPDRFSGHQFPNYSSELNVNALLLGDSALYLCASRNDMNTEAFFGQGTRLTVV.